One TCR beta chain is described in this entry. Sequencing was performed with immunoSEQ multiplex PCR; in TCRdb, only in-frame clones are kept and a portion is missing. The data show about 12,000 clones, 55% to 70% seen once. The sample comes from a study of neoadjuvant anti-PD-1 for oral cavity cancer. Losses at the gene ends were 2 bases for V and 1 base for J; bases not matched to a gene: 1. CDR1 SGHDT and CDR2 YYEEEE come from the germline V gene. The CDR3 contains 14 residues. The starting material was tumor tissue, obtained before nivolumab (anti-PD-1) treatment. The source of this sequence is a person between 40 and 80 years old with oral cavity squamous cell carcinoma. The donor label of this sample is uncertain. This chain links TRBV5-6 with TRBJ2-5; 8 bases line up with TRBD2. The CDR3 DNA reads as TGTGCCAGCAGCTTTGCGGGAGGCCAAGAGACCCAGTACTTC. It encodes CASSFAGGQETQYF.